One sample yielded the 23 T cell receptor beta chains listed below, sequenced in a study of T-cell reconstitution after alpha-beta-depleted transplantation in children. The library targeted TCRbeta and was prepared with unique molecular identifiers. Each CDR3 protein gets one entry after TCRdb re-called the PCR reads with MiXCR. The sample carries around 600,000 distinct CDR3 sequences, over 9.5% recorded once. This sample comprised PBMCs from the stem cell graft donor, obtained from the stem cell graft. The receptors were sampled from a human donor who donated a stem cell graft to a child with acute myeloid leukemia.

The chain links TRBV12-3 or TRBV12-4 to TRBJ2-7, with D tentatively TRBD1 or TRBD2 (5 bases each). The CDR3 covers 15 residues. V was shortened by 5 bases and J by 5 bases, with 19 bases between the two germline ends. CDR3 sequence (DNA): TGTGCCAGCAGTCCCGCCCAAGGGGAGAGGGACGAGCAGTACTTC. This sequence encodes CASSPAQGERDEQYF.

This clonotype was detected only a few times. The chain has TRBV19 and TRBJ2-2; D call uncertain. CDR1 is LNHDA and CDR2 is SQIVND in the germline V gene (reference sequence). The CDR3 loop spans 14 amino acids. The V end was cut by 2 bases, the J end by 5 bases, with 9 bases between. The CDR3 sequence is CASSIRALTGELFF. The CDR3 nucleotides are TGTGCCAGTAGTATAAGGGCTCTTACCGGGGAGCTGTTTTTT. Filled out from reference TRBV19 and TRBJ2-2, the complete variable domain reads DGGITQSPKYLFRKEGQNVTLSCEQNLNHDAMYWYRQDPGQGLRLIYYSQIVNDFQKGDIAEGYSVSREKKESFPLTVTSAQKNPTAFYLCASSIRALTGELFFGEGSRLTVL.

This clonotype was recorded many times. The J gene is TRBJ2-5, the V gene TRBV20-1, with 10 bases lining up with TRBD2. With 8 bases clipped from V and 5 bases from J, the junction kept 2 bases outside the gene matches. This CDR3 comprises 11 residues. Germline V gene sequence: CDR1 DFQATT, CDR2 SNEGSKA (reference sequence). CDR3 in DNA: TGCAGTAGCGGGAGGGGTGAGACCCAGTACTTC. Its protein product is CSSGRGETQYF.

This clonotype showed up many times. The chain uses TRBV28 and TRBJ2-2, with TRBD2 as a possible D gene (5 bases). Per the germline V gene, CDR1 is MDHEN and CDR2 is SYDVKM. Trimming cost V 3 bases and J 1 base, with 9 bases left between them. The CDR3 has 15 residues. The CDR3 spells CASSFADLNTGELFF. DNA for the CDR3: TGTGCCAGCAGTTTTGCGGACTTGAACACCGGGGAGCTGTTTTTT.

This clonotype was observed a handful of times. The chain links TRBV4-3 to TRBJ1-5; D is unclear. V was pared by 4 bases and J by 4 bases, with 14 bases between. The CDR3 sequence is 15 residues long. In germline, CDR1 is LGHNA, CDR2 YSLEER. The CDR3 sequence is CASSPKMRGNQPQHF. As DNA, the CDR3 is TGCGCCAGCAGCCCCAAAATGCGGGGAAATCAGCCCCAGCATTTT.

This clonotype showed up many times. The V call is TRBV11-2, the J call TRBJ2-3, with 9 positions matching TRBD1. Losses at the gene ends were 5 bases for V and 5 bases for J; bases not matched to a gene: 17. CDR1 and CDR2 (germline): SGHAT, FQNNGV. The CDR3 loop spans 18 amino acids. CDR3 in amino acids: CASSPDRGPKRWEDTQYF. CDR3 DNA sequence: TGTGCCAGCAGCCCGGACAGGGGACCGAAACGATGGGAAGATACGCAGTATTTT.

This clonotype was counted a few times. The chain employs TRBV21-1 and TRBJ2-7. TRBV21-1 is a known pseudogene. The CDR3 is made up of 12 amino acids. CDR3 bases: TGTGCCAGCAGCAAAGTGCGGGACGAGCAGTACTTC. Translated, it gives CASSKVRDEQYF.

This chain links TRBV9 with TRBJ2-7, with TRBD2 identical over 7 bases. Trimming took 4 bases from V and 5 from J; bases not matched to a gene: 15. CDR3 length: 16 residues. Germline V lookup: CDR1 SGDLS, CDR2 YYNGEE. This CDR3 reads CASSPPFGGGRDEQYF. The CDR3 DNA reads TGTGCCAGCAGCCCACCTTTCGGGGGAGGGCGGGACGAGCAGTACTTC.

This clonotype was observed a handful of times. V is TRBV10-3 and J is TRBJ2-1; 10 bases line up with TRBD2. Germline CDR1 ENHRY, CDR2 SYGVKD. V shed 1 base and J 6 bases; nucleotides not matched to a gene: 3. This CDR3 is built from 15 residues. CDR3 amino acids: CAISELGLAINEQFF. CDR3 nucleotide sequence: TGTGCCATCAGTGAGTTGGGACTAGCGATCAATGAGCAGTTCTTC.

This chain joins TRBV29-1 and TRBJ2-5; 8 nucleotides line up with TRBD1. After removal of 7 bases from V and 9 bases from J, the junction contained 13 bases not matched to a gene. Per the germline V gene, CDR1 is SQVTM and CDR2 is ANQGSEA. There are 13 residues in the CDR3. The chain's CDR3 is CSADPTTQGAQYF. The CDR3 DNA is TGCAGCGCCGACCCAACAACACAGGGGGCCCAGTACTTC.

The chain links TRBV14 to TRBJ2-7; no firm D call. CDR3 length: 11 amino acids. The germline V gene has CDR1 SGHDN and CDR2 FVKESK. V was clipped by 5 bases and J by 5 bases, with 7 bases between them. The CDR3 is CASSVGNEQYF. For the CDR3, the DNA is TGTGCCAGCAGCGTGGGGAACGAGCAGTACTTC.

This clonotype has just a few counts. The CDR3 protein is CATSRDRLAGYNEQFF. The CDR3 bases are TGTGCCACCAGCAGAGATCGACTAGCGGGGTACAATGAGCAGTTCTTC. This chain uses TRBV15 with TRBJ2-1, with 11 bases aligning to TRBD2. Germline V gene sequence: CDR1 LNHNV, CDR2 YYDKDF (reference sequence). The CDR3 length is 16 residues. V trimming: 0 bases; J trimming: 4 bases; junction bases outside the gene matches: 2.

This clonotype was counted a few times. The chain combines TRBV15 with TRBJ1-3, with D possibly being TRBD1 (5 bases). Germline CDR1 is LNHNV and CDR2 is YYDKDF (reference sequence). Deletions cut 5 bases from V and 3 bases from J, with 14 bases between. This CDR3 is built from 15 residues. CDR3 protein: CATSRLDTFGNTIYF. CDR3 bases: TGTGCCACCAGCCGCCTGGACACCTTTGGAAACACCATATATTTT.

This clonotype occurred a few times. The rearrangement links TRBV4-3 to TRBJ2-3; D assignment may be TRBD1 or TRBD2 (5 bases each). Between the trimmed V and J ends, which lost 2 bases and 2 bases, there was a span of 8 bases. CDR1 and CDR2 (germline): LGHNA, YSLEER. The CDR3 covers 14 residues. The chain's CDR3 is CASSQTGTTDTQYF. CDR3 coding DNA: TGCGCCAGCAGCCAAACGGGGACCACAGATACGCAGTATTTT.

This clonotype was picked up many times. The genes are TRBV29-1 and TRBJ2-7; D is tentatively TRBD1 or TRBD2 (5 bases each). Trimming took off 2 bases at V and 3 bases at J, with 23 bases between the two ends. Germline V gene lookup returns CDR1 SQVTM and CDR2 ANQGSEA. The CDR3 has 17 residues. CDR3 bases: TGCAGCGTTGAACAACGTCACCGGGACGCCGGTTACTACGAGCAGTACTTC. It yields the protein CSVEQRHRDAGYYEQYF.

The chain uses TRBV9 and TRBJ1-1; 7 positions match TRBD1. Germline V gene sequence: CDR1 SGDLS, CDR2 YYNGEE. J gave up 0 bases and V 3 bases, and 5 bases lay outside the gene matches. The CDR3 runs 15 residues. The CDR3 spells CASSESGQVNTEAFF. The CDR3 coding sequence is TGTGCCAGCAGCGAATCCGGACAGGTGAACACTGAAGCTTTCTTT.

The sample holds many counts of this clonotype. The rearrangement links TRBV27 to TRBJ2-7; 10 bases are shared with TRBD1. The V segment lost 6 bases and the J segment 2 bases; nucleotides outside the gene matches: 4. CDR1 and CDR2 (germline): MNHEY, SMNVEV (reference sequence). The CDR3 is made up of 14 amino acids. The CDR3, as DNA: TGTGCCAGCAGGGTGACAGGGGGCCCCTACGAGCAGTACTTC. This gives the protein CASRVTGGPYEQYF.

This clonotype appeared many times. The chain carries TRBV12-3 or TRBV12-4 and TRBJ1-1; D ambiguous. The V and J ends lost 3 bases and 0 bases respectively, with 11 bases between them. This CDR3 comprises 15 residues. The CDR3 sequence is CASSLYLDVNTEAFF. DNA for the CDR3: TGTGCCAGCAGTTTGTACCTGGATGTGAACACTGAAGCTTTCTTT.

There are many counts of this clonotype. The gene calls are TRBV6-2 or TRBV6-3 and TRBJ2-1; TRBD2 aligns across 7 bases. CDR1 MNHEY and CDR2 SVGEGT come from the germline V gene. V was clipped by 2 bases and J by 16 bases; unmatched bases: 14. CDR3 size: 14 residues. In DNA form, the CDR3 reads TGTGCCAGCAGTTACAGGTTGGCGGGAGCATCCCCCTTCTTC. Protein: CASSYRLAGASPFF.

This clonotype occurred many times. The chain uses TRBV30 and TRBJ2-2, with D uncertain. This CDR3 contains 14 residues. Per germline, CDR1 GTSNPN and CDR2 SVGIG (reference sequence). Between the trimmed V and J ends, which lost 0 bases and 5 bases, there was a span of 10 bases. CDR3: CAWSVGVRTGELFF. The CDR3 DNA sequence: TGTGCCTGGAGTGTAGGAGTGAGGACCGGGGAGCTGTTTTTT.

This clonotype was seen only a few times. V usage is TRBV7-9 and J usage is TRBJ2-3, with D uncertain. V shed 5 bases and J shed 2 bases, with 11 bases lying between them. Germline-derived CDR1 and CDR2 are SEHNR and FQNEAQ (reference sequence). The CDR3 contains 14 residues. Written as DNA, the CDR3 is TGTGCCAGCAGCATTCGGACCATCACAGATACGCAGTATTTT. Translation: CASSIRTITDTQYF. The variable domain in full, with the rest retrieved from reference TRBV7-9 and TRBJ2-3, is DTGVSQNPRHKITKRGQNVTFRCDPISEHNRLYWYRQTLGQGPEFLTYFQNEAQLEKSRLLSDRFSAERPKGSFSTLEIQRTEQGDSAMYLCASSIRTITDTQYFGPGTRLTVL.

There are a few counts of this clonotype. The J gene is TRBJ2-7, the V gene TRBV5-1, with TRBD1 matching 9 bases. V was pared by 0 bases and J by 2 bases, with 3 bases of the junction left unmatched. The CDR3 is 15 amino acids. Germline V gene sequence: CDR1 SGHRS, CDR2 YFSETQ. CDR3 in DNA: TGCGCCAGCAGCTTGGCCCACAGGGGGCCCTACGAGCAGTACTTC. Translated, it gives CASSLAHRGPYEQYF.

As DNA, the CDR3 is TGTGCCAGCAGAGTGGACAGGGTGGTGGAGACCCAGTACTTC. Protein product: CASRVDRVVETQYF. The chain recombines TRBV6-1 with TRBJ2-5; 8 bases are a match to TRBD1. From germline, CDR1 is MNHNS and CDR2 SASEGT. This CDR3 region has 14 residues. J was trimmed by 5 bases and V by 6 bases; bases with no gene match: 8.